This entry is about one T cell receptor (beta chain). This entry is derived from a study of blood T cell repertoires in COVID-19. Study background: Sites in the United States, Italy and Spain provided acute and convalescent COVID-19 samples. T cells, B-cell-depleted T cells, or PBMCs provided the cDNA or gDNA that served as material.

In the original processing: By means of reference gene primer amplification, nucleated cell counts were estimated. The protocol was immunoSEQ multiplex PCR, while the TCRdb copy is restricted to in-frame clones and leaves out a portion. V, J and clone size are taken as reported in that table, and D and trimming were inferred from the DNA itself. The table shows under 150,000 clones, with over 60% occurring only once. The CDR3 is 15 amino acids. Trimming stripped 4 bases from V and 5 bases from J, with 18 bases between. Germline V gene data show CDR1 as SGHTA and CDR2 as FQGNSA. The material sequenced was peripheral blood. The sequence came from a woman older than 75 with active or convalescent COVID-19. The chain employs TRBV7-2 and TRBJ2-7; TRBD1 might be the D (5 bases). The CDR3 region is CASSYIGRVRDEQYF. The CDR3 DNA reads TGTGCCAGCAGCTATATTGGCAGGGTAAGGGACGAGCAGTACTTC.